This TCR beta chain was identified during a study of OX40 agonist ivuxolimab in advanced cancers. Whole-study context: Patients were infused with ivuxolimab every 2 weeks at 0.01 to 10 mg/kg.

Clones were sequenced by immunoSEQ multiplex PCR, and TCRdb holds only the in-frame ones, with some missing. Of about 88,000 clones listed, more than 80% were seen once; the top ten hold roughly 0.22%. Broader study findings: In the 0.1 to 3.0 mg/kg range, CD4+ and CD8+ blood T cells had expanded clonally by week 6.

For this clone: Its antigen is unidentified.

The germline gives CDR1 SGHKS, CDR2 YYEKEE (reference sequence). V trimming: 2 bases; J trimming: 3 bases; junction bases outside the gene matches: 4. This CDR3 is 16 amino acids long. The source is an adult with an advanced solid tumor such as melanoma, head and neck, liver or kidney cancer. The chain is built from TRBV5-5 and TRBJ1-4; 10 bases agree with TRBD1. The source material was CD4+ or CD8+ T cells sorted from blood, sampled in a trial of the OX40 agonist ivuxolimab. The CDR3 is CASSFDRGRPNEKLFF. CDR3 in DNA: TGTGCCAGCAGCTTCGACAGGGGGCGTCCTAATGAAAAACTGTTTTTT. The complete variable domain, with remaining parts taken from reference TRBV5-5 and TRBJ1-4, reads DAGVTQSPTHLIKTRGQQVTLRCSPISGHKSVSWYQQVLGQGPQFIFQYYEKEERGRGNFPDRFSARQFPNYSSELNVNALLLGDSALYLCASSFDRGRPNEKLFFGSGTQLSVL.